Included here is one TCR beta chain sequence, with context. Its antigen is not identified. This entry is derived from a study of a mutant IDH1 vaccine in newly diagnosed glioma. For the study at large: Mean patient age was around 40 years; about 60% were male and approximately 38% female.

The CDR3 is 12 amino acids. Germline V lookup: CDR1 MDHEN, CDR2 SYDVKM. V lost 5 bases and J 4 bases, leaving 9 bases between the germline ends. Time point described: week 23, last vaccination. A single vaccine dose contained 300 ug of mutant IDH1 20-mer peptide, and topical imiquimod was used with it. Donor diagnoses consisted of new WHO grade 3 or 4 IDH1-mutant, ATRX-lost astrocytomas. Method: immunoSEQ multiplex PCR; TCRdb's copy keeps in-frame clones and lacks some. The sample lists tens of thousands of clones, 70% to 90% occurring once. This receptor was obtained from a man aged 25-45 years with glioma. Some clones in this sample may be carry-over from other donors' samples. The source material was PBMCs, sampled from a glioma patient whose treatment included an IDH1 peptide vaccine. V and J are TRBV28 and TRBJ2-7, with D perhaps matching TRBD1 (5 bases). The CDR3 is CASSLQGYEQYF. The CDR3 DNA reads TGTGCCAGCAGTCTTCAGGGTTACGAGCAGTACTTC.